The 21 T cell receptor beta chains listed next were all sequenced from one sample in a study of cytomegalovirus exposure and HLA in healthy donors. Using immunoSEQ multiplex PCR, the repertoire was profiled, and TCRdb retains in-frame clones only, with some absent. This repertoire shows some 140,000 clones, about 86% found once; its top ten account for about 2.8%. The sequenced sample was PBMCs. The receptors derive from a man aged 18 to 29 in good health and CMV-seronegative.

This sequence joins TRBV27 and TRBJ2-7; 9 bases match TRBD1. Germline values: CDR1 MNHEY, CDR2 SMNVEV (reference sequence). This CDR3 is built from 14 residues. V lost 3 bases, J lost 2 bases, and 2 bases stayed unmatched. The CDR3 DNA is TGTGCCAGCAGTTTCCGGACAGGGGCCTACGAGCAGTACTTC. Its translation is CASSFRTGAYEQYF.

The J gene is TRBJ1-2, the V gene TRBV28; D remains unclear. The germline gives CDR1 MDHEN, CDR2 SYDVKM. Trimming removed 2 bases at V and 4 bases at J, with 11 bases between. The length of the CDR3 is 14 residues. In DNA, the CDR3 is TGTGCCAGCAGTTTAGCCGGGGTAGGCTATGGCTACACCTTC. Protein sequence: CASSLAGVGYGYTF.

This chain connects TRBV5-6 to TRBJ2-7; 10 bases are shared with TRBD1. J was trimmed by 4 bases and V by 3 bases; bases with no gene match: 13. Germline V gives CDR1 SGHDT, CDR2 YYEEEE. The CDR3 extends over 17 amino acids. The CDR3 loop reads CASSSPGQGFGIYEQYF. The CDR3 region has the DNA TGTGCCAGCAGCTCCCCGGGACAGGGGTTTGGCATATACGAGCAGTACTTC.

The V and J genes are TRBV15 and TRBJ2-1; 10 bases map to TRBD2. Germline V lookup: CDR1 LNHNV, CDR2 YYDKDF (reference sequence). Unmatched junction bases numbered 8, after V lost 0 bases and J lost 9 bases. This CDR3 region has 16 residues. In DNA, the CDR3 is TGTGCCACCAGCAGAGATCTAGCGGGAGAGGTGGGTGAGCAGTTCTTC. Encoded protein: CATSRDLAGEVGEQFF.

This clone was seen more than once but under ten times. This chain links TRBV28 with TRBJ1-1; TRBD1 matches at 7 bases. The ends lost 6 bases at V and 5 bases at J; junction bases unmatched: 12. The CDR3 is made up of 15 amino acids. The germline CDR1 and CDR2 sequences are MDHEN and SYDVKM. CDR3 residues: CASSYYLTGRTEAFF. CDR3 coding DNA: TGTGCCAGCAGCTACTACCTGACAGGGAGGACTGAAGCTTTCTTT.

The chain joins TRBV7-9 to TRBJ2-3, with D perhaps matching TRBD2 (6 bases). The germline V gene has CDR1 SEHNR and CDR2 FQNEAQ (reference sequence). This CDR3 has 16 residues. V lost 3 bases to trimming and J lost 2 bases, with 15 bases between them. The CDR3 loop is CASSFLRESPTDTQYF. In nucleotides, the CDR3 is TGTGCCAGCAGCTTTCTGCGGGAAAGTCCCACAGATACGCAGTATTTT.

This chain connects TRBV11-2 to TRBJ1-1, with no clear D. Trimming pared 2 bases from V and 3 bases from J, leaving 13 bases between. Germline CDR1 and CDR2: SGHAT and FQNNGV. The CDR3 runs 15 residues. The CDR3 protein is CASSLRPREDTEAFF. DNA of the CDR3: TGTGCCAGCAGCTTAAGACCCCGCGAGGACACTGAAGCTTTCTTT.

The V gene is TRBV25-1, the J gene TRBJ1-1; D is unclear. V gave up 3 bases and J gave up 4 bases, with 12 bases separating them. Germline CDR1 is MGHDK and CDR2 is SYGVNS. The CDR3 runs to 14 residues. The CDR3 DNA is TGTGCCAGCAGTGACCTTACAGAGGGCACTGAAGCTTTCTTT. Amino acids: CASSDLTEGTEAFF.

CDR3 coding DNA: TGTGCCAGCAGCTTGGGGTTGCGGGAGGCGGCCGGGGAGCTGTTTTTT. Translating gives CASSLGLREAAGELFF. The chain has TRBV5-6 and TRBJ2-2; TRBD2 aligns across 8 bases. The germline gives CDR1 SGHDT, CDR2 YYEEEE. Trimming removed 0 bases from V and 6 bases from J; junction bases left unmatched: 7. This CDR3 contains 16 residues. The full variable domain, completed using reference TRBV5-6 and TRBJ2-2, is DAGVTQSPTHLIKTRGQQVTLRCSPKSGHDTVSWYQQALGQGPQFIFQYYEEEERQRGNFPDRFSGHQFPNYSSELNVNALLLGDSALYLCASSLGLREAAGELFFGEGSRLTVL.

CDR3 in amino acids: CASSPPSSGSLRDTQYF. CDR3 nucleotides: TGTGCCAGCTCACCACCCTCTAGCGGGAGTCTACGAGATACGCAGTATTTT. The rearrangement joins TRBV18 to TRBJ2-3, with 10 nucleotides matching TRBD2. V was pared by 0 bases and J by 5 bases, with 8 bases of the junction left unmatched. The CDR3 runs to 17 residues. Germline CDR1 and CDR2: KGHSH and LQKENI.

This clone came up once. The rearrangement joins TRBV28 to TRBJ2-1; maybe TRBD2 (6 bases). The ends were cut back, 8 bases at V and 1 base at J, with 15 bases in the middle. CDR3 length: 15 amino acids. Germline values: CDR1 MDHEN, CDR2 SYDVKM. The CDR3 reads CASERDSWSYNEQFF. The CDR3 region has the DNA TGTGCCAGCGAAAGGGACTCATGGTCCTACAATGAGCAGTTCTTC.

This chain links TRBV5-1 with TRBJ2-1; TRBD2 matches 7 bases. In germline, CDR1 is SGHRS, CDR2 YFSETQ. The length of the CDR3 is 19 residues. V trimming: 3 bases; J trimming: 3 bases; junction bases outside the gene matches: 18. The CDR3 nucleotides are TGCGCCAGCAGCTCGGGGAGGGCTAGCGGAGCCCTCCTCTACAATGAGCAGTTCTTC. Protein product: CASSSGRASGALLYNEQFF.

This sequence joins TRBV9 and TRBJ1-5; D perhaps matches TRBD1 (5 bases). The ends were cut back, 0 bases at V and 4 bases at J, with 11 bases in the middle. The CDR3 totals 15 residues. Looked up from germline, CDR1 is SGDLS and CDR2 is YYNGEE. CDR3 sequence (DNA): TGTGCCAGCAGCGTAGGGGGTCCAGGGAATCAGCCCCAGCATTTT. This gives the protein CASSVGGPGNQPQHF.

Comment on this clone: A single base separates this from a much larger clone, so it may be a read error. The V and J genes are TRBV2 and TRBJ2-5; perhaps TRBD1 as D (6 bases). Trimming took off 4 bases at V and 0 bases at J, with 6 bases between the two ends. CDR1 SNHLY and CDR2 FYNNEI come from the germline V gene. The CDR3 consists of 13 residues. In DNA, the CDR3 is TGTGCCAGCAGTGGGGACAACCAAGAGACCCAGTACTTC. Residues: CASSGDNQETQYF.

The genes are TRBV2 and TRBJ1-1; a weak D match, TRBD1 (5 bases). CDR3 length equals 14 residues. V lost 3 bases and J lost 7, with 15 bases in between. Germline assignment: CDR1 SNHLY and CDR2 FYNNEI. The CDR3 bases are TGTGCCAGCAGTGAGGGGCGGCTGTTTGATGAAGCTTTCTTT. Its translation is CASSEGRLFDEAFF.

This chain joins TRBV10-3 and TRBJ1-2; 9 nucleotides agree with TRBD1. The CDR3 has 12 amino acids. CDR1 is ENHRY and CDR2 is SYGVKD in the germline V gene. V lost 7 bases and J lost 8; bases outside the gene matches: 5. The CDR3 spells CAITRTGVGYTF. In DNA form, the CDR3 reads TGTGCCATCACTCGGACAGGGGTGGGCTACACCTTC.

The chain joins TRBV5-1 to TRBJ2-5; D not certain. The CDR3 totals 15 residues. Trimming shortened V by 0 bases and J by 2 bases, and 11 bases separated the two germline ends. Germline V lookup: CDR1 SGHRS, CDR2 YFSETQ. The CDR3 region is CASSLALTLQETQYF. The DNA of the CDR3 is TGCGCCAGCAGCTTGGCTTTAACACTACAAGAGACCCAGTACTTC.

The rearrangement links TRBV30 to TRBJ1-4, with D possibly being TRBD1 (6 bases). Germline V lookup: CDR1 GTSNPN, CDR2 SVGIG (reference sequence). This CDR3 has 15 amino acids. V was shortened by 3 bases and J by 7 bases, with 18 bases between the two germline ends. CDR3 residues: CAWSATGQGGEKLFF. As DNA, the CDR3 is TGTGCCTGGAGCGCAACAGGGCAGGGCGGTGAAAAACTGTTTTTT. Together with reference TRBV30 and TRBJ1-4, the CDR3 gives the full variable domain: SQTIHQWPATLVQPVGSPLSLECTVEGTSNPNLYWYRQAAGRGLQLLFYSVGIGQISSEVPQNLSASRPQDRQFILSSKKLLLSDSGFYLCAWSATGQGGEKLFFGSGTQLSVL.

This clone was counted a single time. V is TRBV5-1 and J is TRBJ2-7; 8 nucleotides match TRBD1. The CDR3 runs to 13 residues. Germline-derived CDR1 and CDR2 are SGHRS and YFSETQ. The V gene end was trimmed by 7 bases and the J gene end by 6 bases; junction bases not matched to a gene: 9. The DNA of the CDR3 is TGCGCCAGCCACCTAACAGGGGGTGGCGAGCAGTACTTC. This translates into CASHLTGGGEQYF.

The genes are TRBV6-5 and TRBJ2-7, with TRBD1 identical over 10 bases. CDR3 length: 15 amino acids. Germline lookup yields CDR1 MNHEY and CDR2 SVGAGI. The junction had 7 bases not matched to a gene; V was cut back by 6 bases and J by 2 bases. Here the CDR3 reads CASSGPGQGPYEQYF. The CDR3 DNA is TGTGCCAGCAGCGGACCGGGACAGGGGCCCTACGAGCAGTACTTC.

This chain uses TRBV28 with TRBJ2-3; a possible D gene is TRBD2 (5 bases). The CDR3 has 16 residues. Trimming took off 2 bases at V and 3 bases at J, with 15 bases between the two ends. CDR1 and CDR2 (germline): MDHEN, SYDVKM. CDR3 nucleotide sequence: TGTGCCAGCAGTTTAATCTATACAGCGGATACAGATACGCAGTATTTT. This translates into CASSLIYTADTDTQYF.